Following are 23 T cell receptor beta chains from one sample sequenced in a study of control samples from healthy donors and cancer patients. TCRdb's table, derived via immunoSEQ multiplex PCR, lists solely in-frame clones and lacks some. The data show fewer than 65,000 clones, approximately 89% seen once. The sequenced sample consisted of PBMCs. The receptors come from a middle-aged man with colorectal cancer.

The rearrangement uses TRBV2 and TRBJ2-1; 11 bases match TRBD2. CDR3 length equals 15 residues. J lost 4 bases, V lost 2 bases, and 1 base had no gene match. The germline V gene has CDR1 SNHLY and CDR2 FYNNEI. The CDR3 DNA follows: TGTGCCAGCAGTGAAACTAGCGGGAGATACAATGAGCAGTTCTTC. Encoded protein: CASSETSGRYNEQFF. Full variable domain (outside the CDR3, taken from reference TRBV2 and TRBJ2-1): EPEVTQTPSHQVTQMGQEVILRCVPISNHLYFYWYRQILGQKVEFLVSFYNNEISEKSEIFDDQFSVERPDGSNFTLKIRSTKLEDSAMYFCASSETSGRYNEQFFGPGTRLTVL.

V and J are TRBV7-2 and TRBJ1-1; D possibly corresponds to TRBD1 (5 bases). V dropped 2 bases and J dropped 0 bases, with 10 bases sitting between them. The CDR3 is made up of 15 amino acids. Germline CDR1 and CDR2: SGHTA and FQGNSA. CDR3 residues: CASSLNGGMNTEAFF. CDR3 nucleotide sequence: TGTGCCAGCAGCTTAAACGGGGGGATGAACACTGAAGCTTTCTTT.

The rearrangement uses TRBV18 and TRBJ2-2; TRBD2 agrees at 9 bases. The CDR3 covers 17 residues. Germline-derived CDR1 and CDR2 are KGHSH and LQKENI. Trimming took 0 bases from V and 1 from J; bases not matched to a gene: 3. The chain's CDR3 is CASSPPSLAGNTGELFF. CDR3 DNA: TGTGCCAGCTCACCACCGTCACTAGCGGGGAACACCGGGGAGCTGTTTTTT. Variable domain in full (rest from reference TRBV18 and TRBJ2-2): NAGVMQNPRHLVRRRGQEARLRCSPMKGHSHVYWYRQLPEEGLKFMVYLQKENIIDESGMPKERFSAEFPKEGPSILRIQQVVRGDSAAYFCASSPPSLAGNTGELFFGEGSRLTVL.

This chain joins TRBV5-1 and TRBJ2-7; D ambiguous. The germline CDR1 and CDR2 sequences are SGHRS and YFSETQ. The CDR3 loop spans 14 amino acids. Trimming cost V 7 bases and J 0 bases, with 14 bases left between them. The CDR3 bases are TGCGCCAGCGGCCCTGATAGGAGCTCCTACGAGCAGTACTTC. This codes for CASGPDRSSYEQYF. Based on the CDR3 plus reference TRBV5-1 and TRBJ2-7, the full variable domain is KAGVTQTPRYLIKTRGQQVTLSCSPISGHRSVSWYQQTPGQGLQFLFEYFSETQRNKGNFPGRFSGRQFSNSRSEMNVSTLELGDSALYLCASGPDRSSYEQYFGPGTRLTVT.

The V and J genes are TRBV4-3 and TRBJ2-1; tentative D call: TRBD1 (5 bases). The germline V gene has CDR1 LGHNA and CDR2 YSLEER. The CDR3 length is 16 residues. Trimming took 1 base from V and 3 from J, leaving 13 bases between them. The CDR3 region has the DNA TGCGCCAGCAGCCAAGGGGGCAGGGATCACTACAATGAGCAGTTCTTC. Translation: CASSQGGRDHYNEQFF.

The V and J genes are TRBV30 and TRBJ1-1; D is unclear. Trimming shortened V by 0 bases and J by 0 bases, and 5 bases separated the two germline ends. Germline V gene data show CDR1 as GTSNPN and CDR2 as SVGIG (reference sequence). The CDR3 totals 13 residues. The CDR3 region has the DNA TGTGCCTGGAGTGTAACTCTGAACACTGAAGCTTTCTTT. This gives the protein CAWSVTLNTEAFF.

The sample holds one count of this clone. The DNA of the CDR3 is TGTGCCAGCACCAAATTGGGGGGTCCCCAGCATTTT. Its translation: CASTKLGGPQHF. The rearrangement links TRBV12-3 or TRBV12-4 to TRBJ1-5, with D possibly TRBD1 on 5 matching bases. This CDR3 is built from 12 residues. The V end was cut by 7 bases, the J end by 10 bases, with 14 bases between.

The chain joins TRBV19 to TRBJ2-4; no reliable D call. CDR3 length: 15 residues. Trimming stripped 7 bases from V and 2 bases from J, with 15 bases between. The germline CDR1 and CDR2 sequences are LNHDA and SQIVND (reference sequence). DNA of the CDR3: TGTGCCAGTACCTCGGACGCCTACTCCAAAAACATTCAGTACTTC. Translating gives CASTSDAYSKNIQYF.

The chain is built from TRBV25-1 and TRBJ1-2, with D perhaps TRBD1 (5 bases). In germline, CDR1 is MGHDK, CDR2 SYGVNS. The CDR3 runs to 14 residues. V was pared by 3 bases and J by 2 bases, with 10 bases between. The CDR3 DNA reads as TGTGCCAGCAGTGAGCCAGGGACCAACTATGGCTACACCTTC. It yields the protein CASSEPGTNYGYTF.

V gene TRBV28 combines with J gene TRBJ2-7; TRBD1 aligns across 8 bases. The V and J ends lost 8 bases and 4 bases, in that order; junction bases with no gene match: 7. Germline-derived CDR1 and CDR2 are MDHEN and SYDVKM. This CDR3 comprises 13 residues. The CDR3 DNA follows: TGTGCCAGCGGCCAGGGGGCTCCGTACGAGCAGTACTTC. Translation gives CASGQGAPYEQYF.

The J gene is TRBJ2-4, the V gene TRBV3-1 (or the pseudogene TRBV3-2), with 9 nucleotides matching TRBD2. CDR3 length: 17 amino acids. From germline, CDR1 is LGHDT and CDR2 YNNKEL (reference sequence). The J segment lost 7 bases and the V segment lost 4 bases, leaving 14 bases of the junction unmatched. The CDR3: CASSRGGAGGPKNIQYF. In nucleotides, the CDR3 is TGTGCCAGCAGCCGGGGCGGGGCGGGAGGGCCGAAGAACATTCAGTACTTC.

The chain combines TRBV10-2 with TRBJ2-1; 8 bases line up with TRBD2. With 3 bases clipped from V and 0 bases from J, the junction kept 13 bases outside the gene matches. The CDR3 sequence is 19 residues long. Germline V gene sequence: CDR1 WSHSY, CDR2 SAAADI. CDR3: CASSESGRLATRSYNEQFF. CDR3 in DNA: TGCGCCAGCAGTGAATCTGGGAGACTAGCGACTCGCTCCTACAATGAGCAGTTCTTC.

The chain joins TRBV20-1 to TRBJ2-1; the D gene is possibly TRBD1 (6 bases). Trimming removed 3 bases from V and 0 bases from J, with 12 bases in between. The CDR3 runs 15 residues. Germline V CDR1 and CDR2: DFQATT, SNEGSKA (reference sequence). Here the CDR3 DNA reads TGCAGTGCTAGTGCAGGGGCAGCCTCCTACAATGAGCAGTTCTTC. Its protein is CSASAGAASYNEQFF.

The chain couples TRBV28 to TRBJ1-1; D is unresolved. Trimming cost V 7 bases and J 0 bases, with 6 bases left between them. Germline CDR1 and CDR2: MDHEN and SYDVKM. The CDR3 is 12 residues long. CDR3 nucleotide sequence: TGTGCCAGCACTACTATGAACACTGAAGCTTTCTTT. The encoded protein is CASTTMNTEAFF. Together with reference TRBV28 and TRBJ1-1, the CDR3 gives the full variable domain: DVKVTQSSRYLVKRTGEKVFLECVQDMDHENMFWYRQDPGLGLRLIYFSYDVKMKEKGDIPEGYSVSREKKERFSLILESASTNQTSMYLCASTTMNTEAFFGQGTRLTVV.

This clone was recorded once. J is TRBJ2-2 and V is TRBV28; tentatively, D is TRBD1 (6 bases). V was trimmed by 9 bases and J by 7 bases, leaving 18 bases between them. This CDR3 spans 14 amino acids. In germline, CDR1 is MDHEN, CDR2 SYDVKM. CDR3 DNA: TGTGCCAGGACAGGAGGCTTCCGGGGCGGGGAGCTGTTTTTT. Its protein is CARTGGFRGGELFF. Drawing the rest from reference TRBV28 and TRBJ2-2, the complete variable domain is DVKVTQSSRYLVKRTGEKVFLECVQDMDHENMFWYRQDPGLGLRLIYFSYDVKMKEKGDIPEGYSVSREKKERFSLILESASTNQTSMYLCARTGGFRGGELFFGEGSRLTVL.

The chain employs TRBV5-1 and TRBJ2-5; D tentatively fits TRBD1 or TRBD2 (5 bases each). CDR1 and CDR2 from the germline V gene are SGHRS and YFSETQ. V lost 3 bases to trimming and J lost 0 bases, with 12 bases between them. The CDR3 runs to 15 residues. The CDR3 DNA sequence: TGCGCCAGCAGCTCCGGGACCACGTACCAAGAGACCCAGTACTTC. This translates into CASSSGTTYQETQYF.

The rearrangement uses TRBV18 and TRBJ2-1, with 9 nucleotides matching TRBD2. The trim removed 8 bases at V and 9 bases at J, leaving 14 bases unmatched. The CDR3 consists of 15 residues. Per the germline V gene, CDR1 is KGHSH and CDR2 is LQKENI. The DNA of the CDR3 is TGTGCCAGCGCCCCCAGGGCGGGAGGGCCTGGTGAGCAGTTCTTC. It specifies CASAPRAGGPGEQFF.

This chain joins TRBV7-2 and TRBJ1-1, with D perhaps TRBD1 (5 bases). Per the germline V gene, CDR1 is SGHTA and CDR2 is FQGNSA. Trimming took off 5 bases at V and 0 bases at J, with 13 bases between the two ends. The CDR3 sequence is 15 residues long. The chain's CDR3 is CASSKPQGMNTEAFF. The CDR3 DNA is TGTGCCAGCAGCAAACCTCAGGGCATGAACACTGAAGCTTTCTTT. The full variable domain, with the rest looked up from reference TRBV7-2 and TRBJ1-1, is GAGVSQSPSNKVTEKGKDVELRCDPISGHTALYWYRQSLGQGLEFLIYFQGNSAPDKSGLPSDRFSAERTGGSVSTLTIQRTQQEDSAVYLCASSKPQGMNTEAFFGQGTRLTVV.

This chain links TRBV18 with TRBJ2-1; D assignment may be TRBD1 or TRBD2 (5 bases each). Between the trimmed V and J ends, which lost 1 base and 0 bases, there was a span of 13 bases. From germline, CDR1 is KGHSH and CDR2 LQKENI. CDR3 size: 17 residues. The CDR3 here is CASSPRAGTRSYNEQFF. The CDR3 region has the DNA TGTGCCAGCTCACCACGGGCAGGGACCCGCTCCTACAATGAGCAGTTCTTC.

J is TRBJ2-1 and V is TRBV7-2; 12 nucleotides line up with TRBD2. Trimming removed 4 bases from V and 8 bases from J; junction bases left unmatched: 12. The CDR3 runs to 17 residues. Looked up from germline, CDR1 is SGHTA and CDR2 is FQGNSA. DNA of the CDR3: TGTGCCAGCAGCTCCCCCCTAGCGGGAGGGCCGGCGTATGAGCAGTTCTTC. Translating it yields CASSSPLAGGPAYEQFF. The whole variable domain, remainder taken from reference TRBV7-2 and TRBJ2-1, is GAGVSQSPSNKVTEKGKDVELRCDPISGHTALYWYRQSLGQGLEFLIYFQGNSAPDKSGLPSDRFSAERTGGSVSTLTIQRTQQEDSAVYLCASSSPLAGGPAYEQFFGPGTRLTVL.

This chain uses TRBV7-9 with TRBJ2-7; 10 positions match TRBD1. Losses at the gene ends were 4 bases for V and 7 bases for J; bases not matched to a gene: 10. Germline CDR1 reads SEHNR; CDR2 reads FQNEAQ (reference sequence). This CDR3 contains 15 residues. The CDR3 DNA reads as TGTGCCAGCAGCTCACCGGGACAGGGGTCGAAGGAGCAGTACTTC. This encodes CASSSPGQGSKEQYF.

CDR3 sequence (DNA): TGTGCCACCAGCAGAGCTGGACAGGGGCCCTATGGCTACACCTTC. Amino acids: CATSRAGQGPYGYTF. This rearrangement joins TRBV15 to TRBJ1-2; 9 nucleotides line up with TRBD1. The ends lost 1 base at V and 4 bases at J; junction bases unmatched: 4. In germline, CDR1 is LNHNV, CDR2 YYDKDF (reference sequence). The CDR3 sequence is 15 residues long.

This sequence joins TRBV7-8 and TRBJ1-2; D call uncertain. This CDR3 contains 13 residues. Germline V gene sequence: CDR1 SGHVS, CDR2 FQNEAQ. Trimming took off 5 bases at V and 3 bases at J, with 10 bases between the two ends. This CDR3 is CASSGGGDYGYTF. CDR3 nucleotides: TGTGCCAGCAGCGGCGGAGGAGACTATGGCTACACCTTC.